This T cell receptor (beta chain) was captured in a study of blood T cell repertoires in COVID-19. As concerns this clone: Other DNA sequences from this sample encode an identical CDR3 as well.

Germline values: CDR1 SGDLS, CDR2 YYNGEE. The CDR3 spans 14 residues. V lost 3 bases, J lost 10 bases, and 3 bases stayed unmatched. Clones were read by immunoSEQ multiplex PCR, and TCRdb kept only the in-frame ones, dropping some. Of over 400,000 clones in the sample, around 85% were seen once. The sequencing sample was made of PBMCs or T cells enriched from blood (not recorded which). V gene TRBV9 combines with J gene TRBJ1-6; 11 nucleotides agree with TRBD1. This receptor was identified in a woman in her sixties who had recovered from COVID-19. The CDR3 reads CASSGDRGNSPLHF. In DNA, the CDR3 is TGTGCCAGCAGCGGGGACAGGGGGAACTCACCCCTCCACTTT.